This TCR beta chain derives from a study of T cell changes during pregnancy in multiple sclerosis. TCRdb keeps only in-frame clones here, not all; method: immunoSEQ multiplex PCR. The table shows 80,000 to 95,000 clones, with around 96% occurring only once. This CDR3 is built from 17 residues. V trimming: 4 bases; J trimming: 3 bases; junction bases outside the gene matches: 6. The V gene's germline CDR1 is MRHNA and CDR2 SNTAGT. The chain uses TRBV6-4 and TRBJ2-1; TRBD2 aligns across 13 bases. The source was peripheral blood, collected in the second trimester of pregnancy. The source of this sequence is a female donor with multiple sclerosis, enrolled in a pregnancy study. CDR3 loop: CASSAGLAGDGYNEQFF. The CDR3 DNA reads as TGTGCCAGCAGTGCAGGACTAGCGGGAGATGGCTACAATGAGCAGTTCTTC.